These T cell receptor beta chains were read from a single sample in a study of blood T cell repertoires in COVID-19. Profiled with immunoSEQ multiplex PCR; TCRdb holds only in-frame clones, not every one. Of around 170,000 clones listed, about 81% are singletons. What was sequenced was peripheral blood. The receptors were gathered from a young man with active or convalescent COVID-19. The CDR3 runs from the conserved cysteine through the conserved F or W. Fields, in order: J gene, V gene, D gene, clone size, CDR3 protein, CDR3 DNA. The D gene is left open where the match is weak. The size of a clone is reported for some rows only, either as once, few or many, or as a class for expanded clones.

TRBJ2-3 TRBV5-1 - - CASSHADRSTDTQYF TGCGCCAGCAGCCACGCCGACAGAAGCACAGATACGCAGTATTTT
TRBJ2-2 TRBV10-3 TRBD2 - CAISESLGTSGTGELFF TGTGCCATCAGTGAGTCCTTGGGGACTAGCGGCACCGGGGAGCTGTTTTTT
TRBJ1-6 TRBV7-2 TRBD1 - CATVGQPNSPLHF TGTGCCACCGTGGGACAGCCAAATTCACCCCTCCACTTT
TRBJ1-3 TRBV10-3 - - CATDTDSGNTIYF TGTGCCACCGACACCGACTCTGGAAACACCATATATTTT
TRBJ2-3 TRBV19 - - CASSINQGWADTQYF TGTGCCAGTAGTATTAATCAGGGGTGGGCAGATACGCAGTATTTT
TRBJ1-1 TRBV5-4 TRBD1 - CASSHRQGGGAEAFF TGTGCCAGCAGCCATAGACAGGGGGGAGGCGCTGAAGCTTTCTTT
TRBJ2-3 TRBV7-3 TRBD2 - CASRPSGGADTQYF TGTGCCAGCAGGCCTAGCGGGGGGGCAGATACGCAGTATTTT
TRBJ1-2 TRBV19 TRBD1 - CASKPGQGTNYGYTF TGTGCCAGTAAGCCTGGACAGGGGACTAACTATGGCTACACCTTC
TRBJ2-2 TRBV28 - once CASSLSALVADSQSTGELFF TGTGCCAGCAGTTTATCGGCACTAGTCGCGGACAGCCAAAGCACCGGGGAGCTGTTTTTT
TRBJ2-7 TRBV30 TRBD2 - CAWTSGPYEQYF TGTGCCTGGACTAGCGGGCCCTACGAGCAGTACTTC
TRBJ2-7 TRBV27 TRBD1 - CASTLAGQGSYEQYF TGTGCCAGCACCTTAGCCGGACAGGGCTCCTACGAGCAGTACTTC
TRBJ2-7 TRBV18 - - CASSRGAGDEQYF TGTGCCAGCTCACGAGGTGCAGGGGACGAGCAGTACTTC
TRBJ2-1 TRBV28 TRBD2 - CASSFSLAGDNEQFF TGTGCCAGCAGTTTCTCGCTAGCGGGAGACAATGAGCAGTTCTTC
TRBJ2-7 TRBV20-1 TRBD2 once CSASGTSGAYEQYF TGCAGTGCTAGTGGGACTAGCGGGGCGTACGAGCAGTACTTC
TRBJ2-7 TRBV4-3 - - CASSQAPGGASAEQYF TGCGCCAGCAGCCAAGCCCCCGGAGGCGCTAGCGCCGAGCAGTACTTC
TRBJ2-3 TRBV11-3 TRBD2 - CASSSPSGISDTQYF TGTGCCAGCAGCTCTCCGAGCGGGATTTCAGATACGCAGTATTTT
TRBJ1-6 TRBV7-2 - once CASSLKRDSPLHF TGTGCCAGCAGCTTAAAGAGGGATTCACCCCTCCACTTT
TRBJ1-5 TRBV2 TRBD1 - CASRGTGPYSNQPQHF TGTGCCAGCAGGGGGACAGGGCCTTATAGCAATCAGCCCCAGCATTTT
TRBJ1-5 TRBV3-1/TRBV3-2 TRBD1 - CASSRGTGGSNQPQHF TGTGCCAGCAGCCGGGGGACAGGGGGGAGCAATCAGCCCCAGCATTTT
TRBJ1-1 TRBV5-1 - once CASSLGQTEAFF TGCGCCAGCAGCTTGGGACAGACTGAAGCTTTCTTT
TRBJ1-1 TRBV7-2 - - CAQMDRVNTEAFF TGTGCCCAGATGGACAGAGTCAACACTGAAGCTTTCTTT
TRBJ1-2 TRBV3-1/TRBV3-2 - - CASSFGRANYGYTF TGTGCCAGCAGCTTTGGCAGGGCGAACTATGGCTACACCTTC
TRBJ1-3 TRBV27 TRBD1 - CASQGAPGGNTIYF TGTGCCAGCCAGGGGGCGCCGGGAGGAAACACCATATATTTT
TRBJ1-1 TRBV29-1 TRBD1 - CSVEGTGGIEAFF TGCAGCGTTGAAGGGACAGGGGGGATAGAAGCTTTCTTT
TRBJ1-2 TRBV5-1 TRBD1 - CASSSIVGTGPYGYTF TGCGCCAGCAGCTCAATCGTTGGGACAGGGCCTTATGGCTACACCTTC
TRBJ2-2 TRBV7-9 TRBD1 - CATAGQGIEVYTGELFF TGTGCCACCGCGGGACAGGGGATCGAAGTGTACACCGGGGAGCTGTTTTTT
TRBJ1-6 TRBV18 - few CASSPENSNNSPLHF TGTGCCAGCTCACCAGAGAACAGTAACAATTCACCCCTCCACTTT
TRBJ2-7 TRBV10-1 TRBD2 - CASSAAGVSEQYF TGCGCCAGCAGTGCGGCGGGGGTTTCCGAGCAGTACTTC
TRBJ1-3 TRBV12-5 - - CASGLGGAGNTIYF TGTGCTAGTGGTTTGGGGGGGGCTGGAAACACCATATATTTT